Presented here are 14 T cell receptor beta chains from one specimen sequenced in a study of identical twins. TCRdb recomputed calls from the 5' RACE reads with MiXCR, one row per CDR3 protein. The table has around 250,000 distinct CDR3 sequences, around 6.6% seen once. The data also belong to a second study, concerning yellow fever vaccine responses in identical twins.

Sequencing used memory (CD45RO+) T cells sorted from blood. The receptors shown here come from a young woman in good health.

V usage is TRBV5-1 and J usage is TRBJ2-6; TRBD1 aligns across 11 bases. This CDR3 has 17 amino acids. The germline V gene has CDR1 SGHRS and CDR2 YFSETQ. Trimming removed 3 bases from V and 2 bases from J; junction bases left unmatched: 4. The CDR3 nucleotides read TGCGCCAGCAGCTCCGGGACAGGGGGGGCTGGGGCCAACGTCCTGACTTTC. Translated, it gives CASSSGTGGAGANVLTF.

In this sample, this clonotype turned up many times. The chain couples TRBV12-3 or TRBV12-4 to TRBJ1-5; 8 bases align to TRBD1. CDR3 length: 15 amino acids. V was pared by 2 bases and J by 7 bases, with 7 bases of the junction left unmatched. The CDR3 here is CASSLRTGLEQPQHF. CDR3 DNA: TGTGCCAGCAGTTTAAGGACAGGGCTAGAACAGCCCCAGCATTTT.

This clonotype was recorded many times. CDR3 nucleotides: TGTGCCAGCAGGGGACAGGGGTACACTCAGCCCCAGCATTTT. Its protein product is CASRGQGYTQPQHF. This chain joins TRBV6-1 and TRBJ1-5, with TRBD1 identical over 10 bases. Germline V gene lookup returns CDR1 MNHNS and CDR2 SASEGT. The J segment lost 6 bases and the V segment lost 6 bases, leaving 5 bases of the junction unmatched. CDR3 length: 14 residues.

CDR3 coding DNA: TGTGCCACCAGCCGACTGGGGGTGGAGACCCAGTACTTC. It codes for CATSRLGVETQYF. The rearrangement links TRBV15 to TRBJ2-5; possibly TRBD1 or TRBD2 for D (5 bases each). V was cut by 5 bases and J by 5 bases, with 12 bases left in between. This CDR3 comprises 13 residues. Per the germline V gene, CDR1 is LNHNV and CDR2 is YYDKDF (reference sequence).

This clonotype was recorded a few times. The chain links TRBV5-1 to TRBJ2-7; TRBD1 agrees at 8 bases. The J segment lost 2 bases and the V segment lost 5 bases, leaving 0 bases of the junction unmatched. The CDR3 extends over 12 amino acids. CDR1 SGHRS and CDR2 YFSETQ come from the germline V gene. As DNA, the CDR3 is TGCGCCAGCAGGGGACAGGCCTACGAGCAGTACTTC. It codes for CASRGQAYEQYF.

This clonotype was recorded many times. The rearrangement joins TRBV12-3 or TRBV12-4 to TRBJ1-5; D is perhaps TRBD1 (5 bases). Trimming removed 5 bases at V and 2 bases at J, with 13 bases between. The CDR3 extends over 15 amino acids. In DNA, the CDR3 is TGTGCCAGCAGTGGCGGGACTTTGGGCAATCAGCCCCAGCATTTT. Protein sequence: CASSGGTLGNQPQHF.

This chain uses TRBV9 with TRBJ2-1; 15 bases match TRBD2. CDR3 length: 18 residues. Germline values: CDR1 SGDLS, CDR2 YYNGEE. Trimming removed 0 bases from V and 9 bases from J; junction bases left unmatched: 10. CDR3 nucleotide sequence: TGTGCCAGCAGCGTAGAACCACCAGGACTAGCGGGAGGGGTTGAGCAGTTCTTC. Its protein product is CASSVEPPGLAGGVEQFF.

This clonotype was recorded at least ten times. The chain carries TRBV7-3 and TRBJ2-7; 14 bases line up with TRBD2. With V trimmed by 2 bases and J by 7 bases, 13 bases remained unmatched. The germline gives CDR1 SGHTA, CDR2 FQGTGA. CDR3 length: 18 residues. CDR3 loop: CASSLVAPGLAGVREQYF. DNA for the CDR3: TGTGCCAGCAGCTTAGTCGCCCCGGGACTAGCGGGAGTTCGTGAGCAGTACTTC.

The chain carries TRBV6-1 and TRBJ2-1, with 11 bases that match TRBD1. The CDR3 spans 15 residues. CDR1 and CDR2 (germline): MNHNS, SASEGT. Trimming at V came to 5 bases and at J to 10 bases, leaving 10 bases not matched to a gene. The CDR3 reads CASSMGQGVIREQFF. For the CDR3, the DNA is TGTGCCAGCAGTATGGGACAGGGGGTTATCAGGGAGCAGTTCTTC.

In its sample, this clonotype was seen a few times. The chain joins TRBV6-1 to TRBJ2-7; TRBD1 agrees at 7 bases. The CDR3 extends over 15 amino acids. The germline gives CDR1 MNHNS, CDR2 SASEGT. V shed 9 bases and J 0 bases; nucleotides not matched to a gene: 11. CDR3 in DNA: TGTGCCAGTCAACTCCGGGACAGAGGCTCCTACGAGCAGTACTTC. It encodes CASQLRDRGSYEQYF.

In this sample, this clonotype turned up many times. The DNA for the CDR3 is TGTGCCAGCAGCGTGACTTACCGCACAGATACGCAGTATTTT. It encodes CASSVTYRTDTQYF. The V and J genes are TRBV12-3 or TRBV12-4 and TRBJ2-3; unclear D gene. The CDR3 is 14 amino acids. Trimming shortened V by 6 bases and J by 1 base, and 11 bases separated the two germline ends.

This clonotype showed up many times. The V and J genes are TRBV24-1 and TRBJ2-2, with 10 bases fitting TRBD1. CDR3 size: 14 residues. The J segment lost 4 bases and the V segment lost 7 bases, leaving 2 bases of the junction unmatched. Per the germline V gene, CDR1 is KGHDR and CDR2 is SFDVKD. The CDR3 DNA is TGTGCCACCAGAGGACAGGGGGGCACCGGGGAGCTGTTTTTT. Residues: CATRGQGGTGELFF.

This clonotype has at least ten counts. The rearrangement uses TRBV12-3 or TRBV12-4 and TRBJ2-4; D not certain. The CDR3 runs to 16 residues. Trimming took 1 base from V and 5 from J, leaving 15 bases between them. The CDR3 DNA follows: TGTGCCAGCAGTTTAGGCAGTTCTTCCTCGGAAAACATTCAGTACTTC. Encoded protein: CASSLGSSSSENIQYF.

This clonotype was recorded many times. The rearrangement links TRBV9 to TRBJ2-1; D is perhaps TRBD2 (6 bases). The CDR3 is 18 amino acids. The V gene lost 2 bases and the J gene lost 1 base, with 19 bases spanning the gap. In germline, CDR1 is SGDLS, CDR2 YYNGEE. CDR3 sequence (DNA): TGTGCCAGCAGCGTGCGCGTGATGCGGGGCGTTTCCTACAATGAGCAGTTCTTC. As protein: CASSVRVMRGVSYNEQFF.